The clone carrying this TCR beta chain is a singleton in its sample. Its antigen is not known. The junction does not match germline at one end; this may be a read error. The entry originates in a study of cytotoxic CD8 clonotypes in ibrutinib-treated CLL. Overall study findings and caveats: At the start, clonality exceeded age-matched healthy donors and followed circulating CD8+ T-cell counts.

CDR3 length: 16 residues. Germline loops: CDR1 SGHNT, CDR2 YYREEE (reference sequence). Generated by immunoSEQ multiplex PCR, the TCRdb table keeps only in-frame clones and is missing some. This sample has 150,000 to 200,000 clones, with more than 65% found just once. This material consisted of PBMCs, taken after 12 months of ibrutinib treatment. The origin of this receptor is a human donor with chronic lymphocytic leukemia. The chain uses TRBV5-4 and TRBJ1-1; 8 nucleotides match TRBD1. CDR3 DNA sequence: TGTGCCAGCAACTTGGGGGGTGACAGGGGGAACACTGAAGCTTTCTTT. It translates to CASNLGGDRGNTEAFF.